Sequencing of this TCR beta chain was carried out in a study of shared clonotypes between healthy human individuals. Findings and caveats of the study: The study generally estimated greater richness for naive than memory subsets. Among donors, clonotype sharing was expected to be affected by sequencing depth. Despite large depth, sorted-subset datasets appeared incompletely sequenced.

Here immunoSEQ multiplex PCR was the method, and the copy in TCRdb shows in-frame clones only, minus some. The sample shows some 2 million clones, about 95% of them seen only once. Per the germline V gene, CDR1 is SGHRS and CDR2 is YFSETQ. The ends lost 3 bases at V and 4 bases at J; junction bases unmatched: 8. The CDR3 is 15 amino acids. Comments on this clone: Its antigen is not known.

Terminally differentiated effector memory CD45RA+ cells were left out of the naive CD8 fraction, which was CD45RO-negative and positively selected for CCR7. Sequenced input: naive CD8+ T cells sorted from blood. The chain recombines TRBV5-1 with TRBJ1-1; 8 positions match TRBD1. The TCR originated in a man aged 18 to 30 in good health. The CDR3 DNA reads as TGCGCCAGCAGCTATTTAGGACAGGGCGGCACTGAAGCTTTCTTT. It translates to CASSYLGQGGTEAFF.